What follows are 8 T cell receptor beta chains derived from one specimen sequenced in a study of CD8 T cells in ankylosing spondylitis (dated by TCRdb to 2016 to 2017). The method was 5' RACE. Instrument used: Illumina HiSeq 2500. The public reads were reanalyzed by TCRdb: fastp trimming at Q25, MiXCR alignment, in-frame beta chains only. Under each unique CDR3 protein, matching rows form one entry showing the most common genes and DNA. For this sample the table gives 200,000 to 250,000 distinct CDR3 sequences, of which more than 9% were detected only once. The ten largest clonotypes hold about 2.5% of the sample. Sample: blood, either unsorted or a sorted T cell fraction (not recorded which). Every receptor here comes from a male donor with ankylosing spondylitis or in good health (not recorded which).

This clonotype came up many times. V usage is TRBV5-1 and J usage is TRBJ2-7, with 10 nucleotides matching TRBD1. Germline V lookup: CDR1 SGHRS, CDR2 YFSETQ. J gave up 0 bases and V 0 bases, and 6 bases lay outside the gene matches. This CDR3 contains 17 residues. CDR3 protein: CASSLGQGALSSYEQYF. The CDR3 bases are TGCGCCAGCAGCTTGGGACAGGGGGCCTTGAGCTCCTACGAGCAGTACTTC.

This clonotype was seen many times. This sequence joins TRBV5-6 and TRBJ1-2; 10 bases align to TRBD1. This CDR3 has 14 residues. Germline CDR1 reads SGHDT; CDR2 reads YYEEEE. The ends lost 2 bases at V and 5 bases at J; junction bases unmatched: 3. CDR3 residues: CASSFPDRGYGYTF. The CDR3 DNA sequence: TGTGCCAGCAGCTTCCCGGACAGGGGGTATGGCTACACCTTC.

The chain's CDR3 is CASSFSGSGNTIYF. CDR3 sequence (DNA): TGTGCCAGCAGTTTCTCCGGTTCTGGAAACACCATATATTTT. The chain recombines TRBV12-3 or TRBV12-4 with TRBJ1-3, with D unclear. The CDR3 has 14 residues. V lost 3 bases, J lost 1 base, and 7 bases lay in between.

The chain combines TRBV6-2 or TRBV6-3 with TRBJ1-3; maybe TRBD1 (5 bases). This CDR3 is 17 amino acids long. Per the germline V gene, CDR1 is MNHEY and CDR2 is SVGEGT. Trimming removed 4 bases at V and 0 bases at J, with 16 bases between. The CDR3 region has the DNA TGTGCCAGCAGTTTATCCGACAGCCCAGACTCTGGAAACACCATATATTTT. It yields the protein CASSLSDSPDSGNTIYF.

This clonotype was found a few times. The chain carries TRBV4-1 and TRBJ2-2; 11 nucleotides match TRBD1. V trimming: 4 bases; J trimming: 6 bases; junction bases outside the gene matches: 7. Germline CDR1 MGHRA, CDR2 YSYEKL. The CDR3 extends over 16 amino acids. Written as DNA, the CDR3 is TGCGCCAGCAGCCTAGGGGACAGGGGGATTGCCGGGGAGCTGTTTTTT. It specifies CASSLGDRGIAGELFF.

This clonotype appeared once. The V and J genes are TRBV6-1 and TRBJ2-3, with 7 positions matching TRBD2. Trimming cost V 3 bases and J 0 bases; bases outside gene matches: 9. The CDR3 extends over 17 amino acids. The germline V gene encodes CDR1 MNHNS and CDR2 SASEGT. The CDR3 reads CASSDRKRGSSTDTQYF. DNA for the CDR3: TGTGCCAGCAGTGACAGGAAGCGGGGCTCTAGCACAGATACGCAGTATTTT.

This clonotype has a count of ten or more. The CDR3 here is CSARATEGTGELFF. CDR3 nucleotide sequence: TGCAGTGCTAGAGCCACGGAAGGCACCGGGGAGCTGTTTTTT. The chain links TRBV20-1 to TRBJ2-2, with D unresolved. The V and J ends lost 1 base and 4 bases respectively, with 10 bases between them. CDR1 and CDR2 from the germline V gene are DFQATT and SNEGSKA (reference sequence). The CDR3 contains 14 residues.

This clonotype has just a few counts. The chain carries TRBV7-9 and TRBJ2-6, with a tentative D call TRBD1 (5 bases). Trimming pared 5 bases from V and 0 bases from J, leaving 14 bases between. This CDR3 has 17 amino acids. Germline CDR1 is SEHNR and CDR2 is FQNEAQ (reference sequence). The CDR3 loop reads CASSQDIMSSGANVLTF. The CDR3 region has the DNA TGTGCCAGCAGCCAGGACATCATGAGCTCTGGGGCCAACGTCCTGACTTTC.